This is a list of T cell receptor beta chains from one sample in a study of cytomegalovirus exposure and HLA in healthy donors. The table came from immunoSEQ multiplex PCR; TCRdb's copy has only in-frame clones and leaves some out. The table records about 150,000 clones, roughly 87% of them present only once. Sequenced material: PBMCs. Source of these receptors: a man between 18 and 35 years old in good health and CMV-seropositive. The CDR3 runs from the conserved cysteine through the conserved F or W. The D gene is left open where the match is weak. Clone size, where shown, is once, few, many, or a class for clones that have expanded.

-,TRBV13,TRBD1,17,TRBJ2-5,TGTGCCAGCAGCTCAAATAGCCGGGACAGGGAACAAGAGACCCAGTACTTC,CASSSNSRDREQETQYF
-,TRBV19,-,16,TRBJ2-1,TGTGCCAGTAGTAAAAGGGACACGAGCTCCTACAATGAGCAGTTCTTC,CASSKRDTSSYNEQFF
once,TRBV5-6,-,12,TRBJ1-6,TGTGCCAGCAGCTTACGGGGATCACCCCTCCACTTT,CASSLRGSPLHF
-,TRBV29-1,-,11,TRBJ2-1,TGCAGCGTTGAAGACTCCAGGGAGCAGTTCTTC,CSVEDSREQFF
-,TRBV27,TRBD1,14,TRBJ1-2,TGTGCCAGCAGGCACAGGGGGCAAGGAAGTGGCTACACCTTC,CASRHRGQGSGYTF
-,TRBV4-1,-,15,TRBJ1-2,TGCGCCAGCAGCCAAGTAGTAACTACTAACTATGGCTACACCTTC,CASSQVVTTNYGYTF
-,TRBV29-1,TRBD1,12,TRBJ2-3,TGCAGCGTGAGGACAGGGACAGATACGCAGTATTTT,CSVRTGTDTQYF
few,TRBV4-1,TRBD2,19,TRBJ2-1,TGCGCCAGCAGCCAAGATCAAGCGGGGGGCTTTAGCTCCTACAATGAGCAGTTCTTC,CASSQDQAGGFSSYNEQFF
-,TRBV29-1,TRBD2,12,TRBJ2-1,TGCAGCGGGGGACTAGCGGGTAATGAGCAGTTCTTC,CSGGLAGNEQFF
-,TRBV5-8,TRBD2,16,TRBJ2-1,TGTGCCAGCAGCTTAACCGGGACTAGCGGCTACAATGAGCAGTTCTTC,CASSLTGTSGYNEQFF
-,TRBV9,-,13,TRBJ1-3,TGTGCCAGCAGCGTGGACACTTCGTCAACGAAATATTTT,CASSVDTSSTKYF
-,TRBV2,TRBD2,13,TRBJ2-1,TGTGCCAGCAGTTTCGATCCGGGACTAGGCTCGCTCTTC,CASSFDPGLGSLF
-,TRBV5-1,-,15,TRBJ1-1,TGCGCCAGCAGCCTGGAAGGTGGCAGGGCCACTGAAGCTTTCTTT,CASSLEGGRATEAFF
-,TRBV28,-,14,TRBJ1-2,TGTGCCAGCAGTTTGGTGTCAGCGACCTATGGCTACACCTTC,CASSLVSATYGYTF
-,TRBV4-1,-,17,TRBJ1-4,TGCGCCAGCAGCCAAGAACCCAGAATTGCAACTAATGAAAAACTGTTTTTT,CASSQEPRIATNEKLFF
-,TRBV2,-,14,TRBJ2-7,TGTGCCAGCAGCTTGGACAGAAGCTCCTACGAGCAGTACTTC,CASSLDRSSYEQYF
-,TRBV7-9,TRBD1,15,TRBJ2-1,TGTGCCAGCAGCCATCGACAGGGGGCAGCAAGTGAGCAGTTCTTC,CASSHRQGAASEQFF
-,TRBV2,TRBD2,17,TRBJ2-1,TGTGCCAGCAGTGCCCGGACTAGCGGGGGTACCTACAATGAGCAGTTCTTC,CASSARTSGGTYNEQFF
-,TRBV7-9,-,16,TRBJ2-5,TGTGCCAGCAGCTTAGGGGACACATGGTACCAAGAGACCCAGTACTTC,CASSLGDTWYQETQYF
-,TRBV6-1,-,15,TRBJ1-4,TGTGCCAGCAGTGAAATGAAGGGGCTTAATGAAAAACTGTTTTTT,CASSEMKGLNEKLFF
-,TRBV6-5,-,13,TRBJ1-5,TGTGCCAGCAGCCCCAGTAGCAATCAGCCCCAGCATTTT,CASSPSSNQPQHF
few,TRBV2,TRBD1,13,TRBJ2-7,TGTGCCACCTCGGGACAGGGCTTGGCCGAGCAGTACTTC,CATSGQGLAEQYF
-,TRBV19,-,15,TRBJ1-2,TGTGCCAGTAGTATAGATCGGAACAGGAACTATGGCTACACCTTC,CASSIDRNRNYGYTF
-,TRBV6-1,-,13,TRBJ1-1,TGTGCCAGCAGGGAGTGGATGAACACTGAAGCTTTCTTT,CASREWMNTEAFF
-,TRBV7-8,-,16,TRBJ2-7,TGTGCCAGCAGCTTAGCGCTGGGGCGTGGCTCCTACGAGCAGTACTTC,CASSLALGRGSYEQYF
-,TRBV18,TRBD1,16,TRBJ2-7,TGTGCCAGCTCACGGGGACAGGGGGGTCAAAGCGACGAGCAGTACTTC,CASSRGQGGQSDEQYF
-,TRBV18,TRBD2,14,TRBJ2-7,TGTGCCAGCTCACTCGGGACTAGCGGCCAGGAGCAGTACTTC,CASSLGTSGQEQYF
-,TRBV27,-,17,TRBJ1-2,TGTGCCAGCAGTTCCCCGGGCGATATAGGGGATTTCTATGGCTACACCTTC,CASSSPGDIGDFYGYTF
-,TRBV5-1,TRBD1,14,TRBJ1-1,TGCGCCAGCAGCCCCTGGGACAGAAACACTGAAGCTTTCTTT,CASSPWDRNTEAFF
-,TRBV30,TRBD1,15,TRBJ2-7,TGTGCCTGGAGGGATCCGGGACAGACGTACTACGAGCAGTACTTC,CAWRDPGQTYYEQYF
-,TRBV7-8,-,13,TRBJ2-7,TGTGCCAGCAGCCCCCGGGGTAGGTACGAGCAGTACTTC,CASSPRGRYEQYF
-,TRBV7-9,-,18,TRBJ2-1,TGTGCCAGCAGCACGAACCCGCAGTTGGCGGGCAGGTACAATGAGCAGTTCTTC,CASSTNPQLAGRYNEQFF
-,TRBV30,-,14,TRBJ1-2,TGTGCCTGGAATTCCATTCTGGGGCTTAATGGCTACACCTTC,CAWNSILGLNGYTF
-,TRBV9,TRBD2,14,TRBJ2-1,TGTGCCAGCAGCGTAAGCGGGAGAGGAAATGAGCAGTTCTTC,CASSVSGRGNEQFF
-,TRBV5-1,-,14,TRBJ1-1,TGCGCCAGCAGCTTGCAGTCAGGGGCCACTGAAGCTTTCTTT,CASSLQSGATEAFF
-,TRBV16,-,11,TRBJ1-5,TGTGCCAGCAGCCAAGACACTCCCCAGCATTTT,CASSQDTPQHF
-,TRBV21-1,-,18,TRBJ1-2,TGTGCCAGACCTACCCATGGTCCTTTAACAGGGGTAGACTATGGCTACACCTTC,CARPTHGPLTGVDYGYTF
-,TRBV6-1,-,14,TRBJ2-3,TGTGCCAGCAGTGGGCAGGCGACCACAGATACGCAGTATTTT,CASSGQATTDTQYF
-,TRBV6-5,-,14,TRBJ2-5,TGTGCCAGCAGTTACTCACAGGGAAGAGAGACCCAGTACTTC,CASSYSQGRETQYF
once,TRBV19,-,17,TRBJ1-2,TGTGCCAGTAGTAGAGTAGGCAGTATACTAACTAACTATGGCTACACCTTC,CASSRVGSILTNYGYTF
-,TRBV6-5,-,15,TRBJ2-2,TGTGCCAGCAGCCTTGACACACGAAACACCGGGGAGCTGTTTTTT,CASSLDTRNTGELFF
-,TRBV6-1,TRBD1,14,TRBJ1-2,TGTGCCAGCAGTGTATCAGGGGGCGACTATGGCTACACCTTC,CASSVSGGDYGYTF
once,TRBV5-1,-,14,TRBJ1-2,TGCGCCAGCAGCGTTTACAGTACTAACTATGGCTACACCTTC,CASSVYSTNYGYTF
-,TRBV2,-,14,TRBJ1-4,TGTGCCAGTACCGTCGACAGGTTTAATGAAAAACTGTTTTTT,CASTVDRFNEKLFF
-,TRBV19,TRBD1,14,TRBJ2-5,TGTGCCAGTAGTGTCCGACAGGGTCAAGAGACCCAGTACTTC,CASSVRQGQETQYF
-,TRBV6-5,TRBD2,16,TRBJ2-3,TGTGCCAGCAGTTACTCGACCAGCGGGGGTACAGATACGCAGTATTTT,CASSYSTSGGTDTQYF
few,TRBV6-6,TRBD2,15,TRBJ2-7,TGTGCCAGCAGACCCGGGGCCGCGGGAGTCTACGAGCAGTACTTC,CASRPGAAGVYEQYF
-,TRBV29-1,-,15,TRBJ2-3,TGCAGCGTTTATCATGAGAAGAGTGTGGCAGATACGCAGTATTTT,CSVYHEKSVADTQYF
-,TRBV11-3,TRBD1,13,TRBJ1-4,TGTGCCAGCAGCGAAACGACAGGGGAAAAACTGTTTTTT,CASSETTGEKLFF
-,TRBV28,TRBD1,15,TRBJ2-2,TGTGCCAGCAGTCGACAGGGCTCGAACACCGGGGAGCTGTTTTTT,CASSRQGSNTGELFF
medium-sized,TRBV6-4,TRBD1,13,TRBJ2-2,TGTGCCAGCGGGACAGGGGACACCGGGGAGCTGTTTTTT,CASGTGDTGELFF
-,TRBV30,TRBD1,16,TRBJ1-4,TGTGCCTGGAGTTCCACTTGGACAGGGACTAATGAAAAACTGTTTTTT,CAWSSTWTGTNEKLFF
-,TRBV19,-,14,TRBJ2-1,TGTGCCGCCTCGGGGGGCCCTGGGTGGGGTGAGCAGTTCTTC,CAASGGPGWGEQFF